The 32 T cell receptor beta chains below all came from one sample that was sequenced in a study of cytomegalovirus exposure and HLA in healthy donors. PCR involved 60 Vbeta and 13 Jbeta primers. Assay: immunoSEQ multiplex PCR; the TCRdb copy retains only in-frame clones and omits some. The sample lists 95,000 to 100,000 clones, 75% to 90% seen once, with 3% to 4% in the top ten. Sequenced sample: PBMCs. These receptors originate from a young man in good health and CMV-seronegative.

The V gene is TRBV7-8, the J gene TRBJ1-2, with D hard to call. V gave up 3 bases and J gave up 4 bases, with 6 bases separating them. This CDR3 spans 12 amino acids. The germline V gene has CDR1 SGHVS and CDR2 FQNEAQ. This CDR3 is CASSLGSYGYTF. CDR3 DNA: TGTGCCAGCAGCTTGGGCAGCTATGGCTACACCTTC.

This chain connects TRBV5-4 to TRBJ1-2; D possibly corresponds to TRBD1 (5 bases). CDR1 and CDR2 from the germline V gene are SGHNT and YYREEE (reference sequence). Trimming stripped 5 bases from V and 6 bases from J, with 14 bases between. The CDR3 is 13 amino acids. DNA of the CDR3: TGTGCCAGCAGAGGGATGATGGGGCATGGCTACACCTTC. This codes for CASRGMMGHGYTF.

As regards this clone: Germline and junction disagree at one end, which may indicate a read error. The genes are TRBV18 and TRBJ2-3; tentatively, D is TRBD1 (5 bases). The germline V gene has CDR1 KGHSH and CDR2 LQKENI. This CDR3 has 12 residues. CDR3: CASSPREGRVDF. CDR3 nucleotides: TGTGCCAGCTCACCACGGGAAGGCAGGGTGGATTTT. Filled out from reference TRBV18 and TRBJ2-3, the complete variable domain reads NAGVMQNPRHLVRRRGQEARLRCSPMKGHSHVYWYRQLPEEGLKFMVYLQKENIIDESGMPKERFSAEFPKEGPSILRIQQVVRGDSAAYFCASSPREGRVDFGPGTRLTVL.

The V gene is TRBV7-8, the J gene TRBJ1-1; D call uncertain. Germline CDR1 SGHVS, CDR2 FQNEAQ. The CDR3 covers 16 residues. Trimming took off 0 bases at V and 2 bases at J, with 13 bases between the two ends. This CDR3 is CASSLAVAGPNTEAFF. The CDR3 DNA reads TGTGCCAGCAGCTTAGCGGTCGCAGGCCCAAACACTGAAGCTTTCTTT. The full variable domain, completed using reference TRBV7-8 and TRBJ1-1, is GAGVSQSPRYKVAKRGQDVALRCDPISGHVSLFWYQQALGQGPEFLTYFQNEAQLDKSGLPSDRFFAERPEGSVSTLKIQRTQQEDSAVYLCASSLAVAGPNTEAFFGQGTRLTVV.

The chain joins TRBV2 to TRBJ2-2; D is perhaps TRBD2 (5 bases). This CDR3 contains 14 residues. V lost 6 bases to trimming and J lost 5 bases, with 13 bases between them. Germline values: CDR1 SNHLY, CDR2 FYNNEI. The CDR3 DNA is TGTGCCAGCAGGAGGGCCCCTACAACCGGGGAGCTGTTTTTT. It is translated as CASRRAPTTGELFF. The whole variable domain, remainder taken from reference TRBV2 and TRBJ2-2, is EPEVTQTPSHQVTQMGQEVILRCVPISNHLYFYWYRQILGQKVEFLVSFYNNEISEKSEIFDDQFSVERPDGSNFTLKIRSTKLEDSAMYFCASRRAPTTGELFFGEGSRLTVL.

This clone turned up a few times. The chain uses TRBV4-2 and TRBJ1-6, with TRBD1 matching over 9 bases. V gave up 0 bases and J gave up 0 bases; unmatched junction bases: 0. Germline loops: CDR1 LGHNA, CDR2 YNFKEQ. CDR3 length: 17 residues. Here the CDR3 DNA reads TGTGCCAGCAGCCAAGAGGGACAGGGCTCCTATAATTCACCCCTCCACTTT. The encoded protein is CASSQEGQGSYNSPLHF.

The genes are TRBV18 and TRBJ2-7; 10 bases are shared with TRBD2. The CDR3 extends over 16 amino acids. V lost 4 bases, J lost 1 base, and 7 bases stayed unmatched. Germline assignment: CDR1 KGHSH and CDR2 LQKENI. CDR3 nucleotide sequence: TGTGCCAGCTCACTGAGGAGCGGGGGGGGATCCTACGAGCAGTACTTC. This encodes CASSLRSGGGSYEQYF.

The chain uses TRBV28 and TRBJ2-5; D possibly corresponds to TRBD2 (5 bases). CDR1 MDHEN and CDR2 SYDVKM come from the germline V gene. V lost 3 bases, J lost 0 bases, and 8 bases lay in between. The CDR3 runs to 14 residues. CDR3 in DNA: TGTGCCAGCAGTTTGCCGGGGTACCAAGAGACCCAGTACTTC. This encodes CASSLPGYQETQYF.

The V call is TRBV9, the J call TRBJ1-3, with 7 positions matching TRBD1. Germline V CDR1 and CDR2: SGDLS, YYNGEE. CDR3 length: 16 amino acids. V trimming: 3 bases; J trimming: 1 base; junction bases outside the gene matches: 7. The CDR3 sequence: CASSESQGRSGNTIYF. The CDR3 nucleotides are TGTGCCAGCAGCGAATCACAGGGGAGGTCTGGAAACACCATATATTTT.

V is TRBV13 and J is TRBJ2-7, with unresolved D. V shed 0 bases and J shed 12 bases, with 9 bases lying between them. Germline V gene lookup returns CDR1 PRHDT and CDR2 FYEKMQ (reference sequence). The CDR3 consists of 11 residues. CDR3 sequence: CASSLGWALYF. CDR3 coding DNA: TGTGCCAGCAGCTTAGGTTGGGCTCTGTACTTC.

This clone has more than one count but fewer than ten. The chain has TRBV6-5 and TRBJ1-4; tentatively, D is TRBD1 (5 bases). The CDR3 loop spans 16 amino acids. Per the germline V gene, CDR1 is MNHEY and CDR2 is SVGAGI. V dropped 4 bases and J dropped 2 bases, with 14 bases sitting between them. The CDR3 loop reads CASSSQVGGTNEKLFF. The CDR3 DNA sequence: TGTGCCAGCAGTTCCCAAGTGGGGGGGACTAATGAAAAACTGTTTTTT.

V and J are TRBV12-5 and TRBJ2-3; D possibly corresponds to TRBD2 (5 bases). The CDR3 is 13 residues long. CDR1 LGHNT and CDR2 FRNRAP come from the germline V gene. Written as DNA, the CDR3 is TGTCCACCAAGCGGAGAAGGCACAGATACGCAGTATTTT. It encodes CPPSGEGTDTQYF.

The rearrangement joins TRBV11-3 to TRBJ1-2, with D tentatively TRBD1 (6 bases). The germline gives CDR1 SGHNT, CDR2 YENEEA. The CDR3 covers 19 residues. Trimming stripped 5 bases from V and 2 bases from J, with 27 bases between. CDR3 protein: CASSPPQVKPRGGNYGYTF. DNA of the CDR3: TGTGCCAGCAGCCCCCCCCAGGTGAAGCCAAGAGGGGGAAACTATGGCTACACCTTC.

This clone is a singleton in its sample. The rearrangement links TRBV6-5 to TRBJ1-3; D is undetermined. CDR3 length: 15 residues. Per germline, CDR1 MNHEY and CDR2 SVGAGI. V lost 2 bases to trimming and J lost 0 bases, with 8 bases between them. Here the CDR3 reads CASSYERDSGNTIYF. The CDR3 coding sequence is TGTGCCAGCAGTTACGAGCGGGACTCTGGAAACACCATATATTTT.

The chain has TRBV25-1 and TRBJ1-1; D not certain. The CDR3 has 15 residues. V lost 1 base to trimming and J lost 1 base, with 10 bases between them. Germline V gene lookup returns CDR1 MGHDK and CDR2 SYGVNS. CDR3 nucleotides: TGTGCCAGCAGTGAATTGGTAGGAGCGAACACTGAAGCTTTCTTT. Its translation is CASSELVGANTEAFF. Based on the CDR3 plus reference TRBV25-1 and TRBJ1-1, the full variable domain is EADIYQTPRYLVIGTGKKITLECSQTMGHDKMYWYQQDPGMELHLIHYSYGVNSTEKGDLSSESTVSRIRTEHFPLTLESARPSHTSQYLCASSELVGANTEAFFGQGTRLTVV.

Here the CDR3 reads CASNSGTGDNYGYTF. The CDR3, as DNA: TGTGCCAGCAATTCCGGGACAGGAGACAACTATGGCTACACCTTC. J is TRBJ1-2 and V is TRBV2, with 8 bases identical to TRBD1. The CDR3 totals 15 residues. Trimming at V came to 7 bases and at J to 2 bases, leaving 9 bases not matched to a gene. Germline CDR1 SNHLY, CDR2 FYNNEI. Using reference TRBV2 and TRBJ1-2 for the parts outside the CDR3, the full variable domain is EPEVTQTPSHQVTQMGQEVILRCVPISNHLYFYWYRQILGQKVEFLVSFYNNEISEKSEIFDDQFSVERPDGSNFTLKIRSTKLEDSAMYFCASNSGTGDNYGYTFGSGTRLTVV.

The chain recombines TRBV27 with TRBJ1-1, with 10 bases lining up with TRBD1. Losses at the gene ends were 4 bases for V and 1 base for J; bases not matched to a gene: 6. Germline V gives CDR1 MNHEY, CDR2 SMNVEV (reference sequence). This CDR3 is 16 amino acids long. DNA for the CDR3: TGTGCCAGCAGTTCGGACAGGGGGAAAACGAACACTGAAGCTTTCTTT. Its translation: CASSSDRGKTNTEAFF.

CDR3 sequence (DNA): TGTGCCAGCAGTGCCGCCCCGGGGGGCAGGGGTATTTTGACACCCCTCCACTTT. Translation gives CASSAAPGGRGILTPLHF. The chain joins TRBV6-1 to TRBJ1-6; the D gene is possibly TRBD1 (6 bases). In germline, CDR1 is MNHNS, CDR2 SASEGT. The V gene lost 4 bases and the J gene lost 11 bases, with 27 bases spanning the gap. The CDR3 length is 18 residues.

The rearrangement joins TRBV28 to TRBJ2-6; D is possibly TRBD1 (7 bases). The V gene lost 6 bases and the J gene lost 6 bases, with 30 bases spanning the gap. The germline V gene encodes CDR1 MDHEN and CDR2 SYDVKM. CDR3 length: 20 residues. CDR3 loop: CASSHHLRQGLTDSANVLTF. The CDR3 coding sequence is TGTGCCAGCAGCCACCACCTCAGACAGGGACTCACCGACTCGGCCAACGTCCTGACTTTC.

The CDR3 coding sequence is TGTGCCAGCAGTGGACTCAACTACGAGCAGTACTTC. Protein sequence: CASSGLNYEQYF. The rearrangement joins TRBV2 to TRBJ2-7; the D is unclear. The germline V gene encodes CDR1 SNHLY and CDR2 FYNNEI. Trimming cost V 4 bases and J 3 bases, with 7 bases left between them. This CDR3 is built from 12 residues.

This sequence joins TRBV27 and TRBJ2-1; TRBD1 might be the D (7 bases). Trimming left V 7 bases short and J 2 bases short, with 12 bases between. CDR1 and CDR2 from the germline V gene are MNHEY and SMNVEV (reference sequence). The CDR3 is 14 amino acids. The CDR3 region is CASTRGVAYNEQFF. Written as DNA, the CDR3 is TGTGCCAGCACCAGGGGGGTAGCCTACAATGAGCAGTTCTTC.

This sequence joins TRBV7-9 and TRBJ2-2, with 14 bases aligning to TRBD2. Germline V CDR1 and CDR2: SEHNR, FQNEAQ (reference sequence). The CDR3 sequence is 16 residues long. Unmatched junction bases numbered 7, after V lost 5 bases and J lost 8 bases. Written as DNA, the CDR3 is TGTGCCAGCAGCCCCGGGACTAGCGGGAGCGATGGGGAGCTGTTTTTT. Translating it yields CASSPGTSGSDGELFF.

This clone was recorded a few times. The rearrangement joins TRBV10-1 to TRBJ2-3; 7 bases line up with TRBD2. Germline CDR1 and CDR2: WNHNN and SYGVQD (reference sequence). V lost 6 bases to trimming and J lost 0 bases; unmatched junction nucleotides: 3. This CDR3 contains 14 residues. The CDR3 sequence is CASRAGVSTDTQYF. CDR3 nucleotides: TGCGCCAGCAGGGCGGGGGTTAGCACAGATACGCAGTATTTT.

As concerns this clone: Additional DNA sequences in this sample encode the identical CDR3. The rearrangement joins TRBV4-2 to TRBJ2-3; the D gene is possibly TRBD2 (5 bases). CDR3 length: 15 amino acids. V dropped 1 base and J dropped 1 base, with 9 bases sitting between them. The germline gives CDR1 LGHNA, CDR2 YNFKEQ. Here the CDR3 DNA reads TGTGCCAGCAGCCAAGGCCGGGGTGGCACAGATACGCAGTATTTT. Its translation: CASSQGRGGTDTQYF.

The chain joins TRBV13 to TRBJ2-6, with TRBD2 identical over 9 bases. CDR3 size: 17 residues. The germline V gene encodes CDR1 PRHDT and CDR2 FYEKMQ (reference sequence). V shed 3 bases and J 1 base; nucleotides not matched to a gene: 4. The CDR3 here is CASSFWAGGSGANVLTF. The CDR3 DNA follows: TGTGCCAGCAGCTTTTGGGCGGGAGGGTCTGGGGCCAACGTCCTGACTTTC.

The chain recombines TRBV29-1 with TRBJ1-3; 7 positions match TRBD1. Looked up from germline, CDR1 is SQVTM and CDR2 is ANQGSEA. J gave up 0 bases and V 7 bases, and 3 bases lay outside the gene matches. The CDR3 is made up of 13 amino acids. CDR3 nucleotides: TGCAGCGGGGGACAGTCCTCTGGAAACACCATATATTTT. Amino acid sequence: CSGGQSSGNTIYF.

This clone came up once. J is TRBJ2-3 and V is TRBV6-6; D possibly corresponds to TRBD2 (6 bases). CDR1 is MNHNY and CDR2 is SVGAGI in the germline V gene (reference sequence). The CDR3 is made up of 15 amino acids. The ends were cut back, 5 bases at V and 4 bases at J, with 16 bases in the middle. CDR3 nucleotide sequence: TGTGCCAGCAGTCCAGGACATGGGGGGTCAGATACGCAGTATTTT. This codes for CASSPGHGGSDTQYF.

The chain joins TRBV5-6 to TRBJ2-1; maybe TRBD1 (6 bases). CDR3 length: 15 residues. Trimming left V 0 bases short and J 8 bases short, with 15 bases between. CDR1 SGHDT and CDR2 YYEEEE come from the germline V gene. CDR3 bases: TGTGCCAGCAGCTTGGATGGACGTGAGGGGGATGAGCAGTTCTTC. Residues: CASSLDGREGDEQFF.

The chain carries TRBV5-1 and TRBJ2-7; TRBD2 is a possible D gene (7 bases). V was clipped by 1 base and J by 4 bases, with 21 bases between them. CDR3 length: 17 residues. Germline assignment: CDR1 SGHRS and CDR2 YFSETQ. CDR3 DNA sequence: TGCGCCAGCAGCTTGATCCGGGGGCGGGAGCGAACTTACGAGCAGTACTTC. Its protein is CASSLIRGRERTYEQYF.

This chain links TRBV27 with TRBJ1-1, with D unresolved. Germline V lookup: CDR1 MNHEY, CDR2 SMNVEV (reference sequence). This CDR3 spans 12 amino acids. V was trimmed by 3 bases and J by 10 bases, leaving 12 bases between them. CDR3 loop: CASSFSLRGAFF. Written as DNA, the CDR3 is TGTGCCAGCAGTTTCAGCCTGCGGGGAGCTTTCTTT.

The chain has TRBV19 and TRBJ2-3; D gene uncertain. This CDR3 has 11 residues. V was shortened by 6 bases and J by 6 bases, with 7 bases between the two germline ends. The germline V gene encodes CDR1 LNHDA and CDR2 SQIVND (reference sequence). CDR3 bases: TGTGCCAGTAGCTCCGGTGATACGCAGTATTTT. It codes for CASSSGDTQYF.

V and J are TRBV28 and TRBJ2-7, with a tentative D call TRBD1 (5 bases). The CDR3 loop spans 12 amino acids. The V gene's germline CDR1 is MDHEN and CDR2 SYDVKM. V was cut by 6 bases and J by 6 bases, with 12 bases left in between. CDR3 nucleotides: TGTGCCAGCAGCTGGGCAGGGTTCGAGCAGTACTTC. Translating gives CASSWAGFEQYF.